The rows below give T cell receptor beta chains drawn from one sample of a study of shared clonotypes between healthy human individuals. The method was immunoSEQ multiplex PCR; TCRdb's version includes in-frame clones alone and lacks a portion of them. The sample lists around 2,000,000 clones, approximately 94% seen once, with 1% to 1.5% in the top ten. The sample comprised naive CD8+ T cells sorted from blood. All receptors come from a man between 18 and 35 years old in good health. Each CDR3 is given with its conserved first and last residue. D genes are given only for firm matches. Clone size is given for some rows only: seen once, a few or many times, or a class if the clone is expanded.

V gene: TRBV9
D gene: TRBD2
clone size: .
J gene: TRBJ2-1
CDR3 protein: CASRGTSGAHEQFF
CDR3 DNA: TGTGCCAGCAGGGGGACTAGCGGAGCCCATGAGCAGTTCTTC

V gene: TRBV4-1
D gene: .
clone size: .
J gene: TRBJ1-1
CDR3 protein: CASSQVGDTEAFF
CDR3 DNA: TGCGCCAGCAGCCAAGTGGGGGATACTGAAGCTTTCTTT

V gene: TRBV6-6
D gene: .
clone size: .
J gene: TRBJ2-5
CDR3 protein: CASRPIDWGEQDVQYF
CDR3 DNA: TGTGCCAGCAGACCTATCGACTGGGGGGAGCAAGACGTCCAGTACTTC

V gene: TRBV6-5
D gene: .
clone size: .
J gene: TRBJ1-1
CDR3 protein: CASSYGRGTEAFF
CDR3 DNA: TGTGCCAGCAGTTACGGCAGGGGCACTGAAGCTTTCTTT

V gene: TRBV9
D gene: .
clone size: .
J gene: TRBJ1-5
CDR3 protein: CASSVWGSNQPQHF
CDR3 DNA: TGTGCCAGCAGCGTATGGGGAAGCAATCAGCCCCAGCATTTT

V gene: TRBV10-2
D gene: TRBD2
clone size: .
J gene: TRBJ2-7
CDR3 protein: CASRLAGEGNEQYF
CDR3 DNA: TGCGCCAGCAGGCTAGCGGGAGAAGGAAACGAGCAGTACTTC

V gene: TRBV29-1
D gene: .
clone size: .
J gene: TRBJ1-1
CDR3 protein: CSVVEWEGNTEAFF
CDR3 DNA: TGCAGCGTTGTAGAGTGGGAGGGGAACACTGAAGCTTTCTTT

V gene: TRBV2
D gene: TRBD2
clone size: .
J gene: TRBJ2-1
CDR3 protein: CASSSSREGYAGEYNEQFF
CDR3 DNA: TGTGCCAGCAGTTCTTCACGGGAGGGTTACGCCGGGGAATACAATGAGCAGTTCTTC

V gene: TRBV11-2
D gene: TRBD2
clone size: .
J gene: TRBJ2-7
CDR3 protein: CASSLGHGLAGKPEEQYF
CDR3 DNA: TGTGCCAGCAGCTTAGGCCACGGGCTAGCGGGGAAGCCTGAGGAGCAGTACTTC

V gene: TRBV9
D gene: .
clone size: .
J gene: TRBJ2-1
CDR3 protein: CASSVEKVVRNPKEQFF
CDR3 DNA: TGTGCCAGCAGCGTAGAGAAGGTGGTTAGAAACCCCAAGGAGCAGTTCTTC

V gene: TRBV7-9
D gene: .
clone size: .
J gene: TRBJ2-5
CDR3 protein: CASSLAGQRETQYF
CDR3 DNA: TGTGCCAGCAGCTTAGCGGGCCAAAGGGAGACCCAGTACTTC

V gene: TRBV28
D gene: TRBD2
clone size: .
J gene: TRBJ2-1
CDR3 protein: CASSLPYLAGGHTNEQFF
CDR3 DNA: TGTGCCAGCAGTTTGCCGTACCTGGCGGGGGGGCACACAAATGAGCAGTTCTTC

V gene: TRBV27
D gene: .
clone size: .
J gene: TRBJ2-1
CDR3 protein: CASSFNSANSYNEQFF
CDR3 DNA: TGTGCCAGCAGTTTCAATAGCGCGAACTCCTACAATGAGCAGTTCTTC

V gene: TRBV7-9
D gene: .
clone size: .
J gene: TRBJ2-7
CDR3 protein: CASSIGTPEQYF
CDR3 DNA: TGTGCCAGCAGCATTGGGACTCCCGAGCAGTACTTC

V gene: TRBV11-2
D gene: TRBD2
clone size: .
J gene: TRBJ2-5
CDR3 protein: CASSSRLTSGQETQYF
CDR3 DNA: TGTGCCAGCAGCTCTAGGTTGACTAGCGGGCAAGAGACCCAGTACTTC

V gene: TRBV12-5
D gene: TRBD2
clone size: .
J gene: TRBJ2-7
CDR3 protein: CASGLSEGLGGYEQYF
CDR3 DNA: TGTGCTAGTGGTTTGTCTGAGGGACTAGGGGGATACGAGCAGTACTTC

V gene: TRBV5-6
D gene: TRBD1
clone size: .
J gene: TRBJ1-1
CDR3 protein: CASSTGQGGNTEAFF
CDR3 DNA: TGTGCCAGCAGCACCGGACAGGGTGGAAACACTGAAGCTTTCTTT

V gene: TRBV23-1
D gene: .
clone size: .
J gene: TRBJ1-3
CDR3 protein: CASMGTPSGNTIYF
CDR3 DNA: TGCGCCAGCATGGGGACGCCATCTGGAAACACCATATATTTT

V gene: TRBV5-1
D gene: TRBD2
clone size: .
J gene: TRBJ2-7
CDR3 protein: CASSPGLAGAYEQYF
CDR3 DNA: TGCGCCAGCAGCCCGGGACTAGCGGGGGCCTACGAGCAGTACTTC

V gene: TRBV7-8
D gene: TRBD1
clone size: few
J gene: TRBJ1-1
CDR3 protein: CASSPGTAMNTEAFF
CDR3 DNA: TGTGCCAGCAGCCCAGGGACAGCCATGAACACTGAAGCTTTCTTT

V gene: TRBV29-1
D gene: .
clone size: once
J gene: TRBJ2-1
CDR3 protein: CSVTGASSYNEQFF
CDR3 DNA: TGCAGCGTTACCGGGGCCAGCTCCTACAATGAGCAGTTCTTC

V gene: TRBV6-5
D gene: .
clone size: .
J gene: TRBJ1-2
CDR3 protein: CASSYEASAMGYTF
CDR3 DNA: TGTGCCAGCAGTTACGAAGCCTCTGCTATGGGCTACACCTTC

V gene: TRBV19
D gene: .
clone size: .
J gene: TRBJ2-7
CDR3 protein: CASSITGGAYEQYF
CDR3 DNA: TGTGCCAGTAGTATAACTGGCGGGGCCTACGAGCAGTACTTC

V gene: TRBV7-6
D gene: .
clone size: .
J gene: TRBJ2-7
CDR3 protein: CASSLAGRAYEQYF
CDR3 DNA: TGTGCCAGCAGCTTAGCGGGACGGGCCTACGAGCAGTACTTC

V gene: TRBV6-6
D gene: TRBD1
clone size: .
J gene: TRBJ2-7
CDR3 protein: CASSSVVTGGDEQYF
CDR3 DNA: TGTGCCAGCAGTTCGGTCGTTACAGGGGGTGACGAGCAGTACTTC

V gene: TRBV29-1
D gene: .
clone size: .
J gene: TRBJ2-5
CDR3 protein: CSVETGTKETQYF
CDR3 DNA: TGCAGCGTAGAGACCGGGACGAAAGAGACCCAGTACTTC